One and the same sample provided the 23 T cell receptor beta chains below, sequenced in a study of cytomegalovirus exposure and HLA in healthy donors. 60 Vbeta and 13 Jbeta primers were used in PCR. Clones were read by immunoSEQ multiplex PCR, and TCRdb kept only the in-frame ones, dropping some. The data contain approximately 99,000 clones, approximately 81% of them singletons. Sequenced: PBMCs. The receptors were gathered from a male donor in good health and CMV-seropositive.

The gene calls are TRBV29-1 and TRBJ2-2; TRBD2 aligns across 8 bases. V lost 5 bases and J lost 4; bases outside the gene matches: 9. The CDR3 sequence is 15 residues long. Germline V gives CDR1 SQVTM, CDR2 ANQGSEA. The CDR3 nucleotides read TGCAGCGTTCGGGTGACTAGCGTCTCCACCGGGGAGCTGTTTTTT. It codes for CSVRVTSVSTGELFF.

This clone was observed a few times. This chain joins TRBV5-1 and TRBJ1-4; TRBD1 is a possible D gene (5 bases). Germline-derived CDR1 and CDR2 are SGHRS and YFSETQ. The CDR3 is 15 residues long. The V and J ends lost 3 bases and 4 bases respectively, with 13 bases between them. CDR3 sequence: CASSSGDRLNEKLFF. The CDR3 bases are TGCGCCAGCAGCTCGGGAGACAGACTTAATGAAAAACTGTTTTTT.

The V call is TRBV29-1, the J call TRBJ2-1; 7 positions match TRBD1. Germline loops: CDR1 SQVTM, CDR2 ANQGSEA. The length of the CDR3 is 15 residues. The ends lost 6 bases at V and 3 bases at J; junction bases unmatched: 11. The chain's CDR3 is CSVAPRTGYYNEQFF. The CDR3 DNA is TGCAGCGTAGCCCCCCGGACAGGTTACTACAATGAGCAGTTCTTC.

The chain has TRBV29-1 and TRBJ2-3; a weak D match, TRBD2 (5 bases). The CDR3 contains 13 residues. Trimming left V 4 bases short and J 1 base short, with 9 bases between. Germline lookup yields CDR1 SQVTM and CDR2 ANQGSEA. The CDR3, as DNA: TGCAGCGTTGTTGACGGGGGCACAGATACGCAGTATTTT. Translation gives CSVVDGGTDTQYF.

The chain uses TRBV27 and TRBJ2-1; 10 bases map to TRBD1. The CDR3 runs to 14 residues. V lost 6 bases and J lost 7; bases outside the gene matches: 6. Germline V lookup: CDR1 MNHEY, CDR2 SMNVEV (reference sequence). The CDR3 DNA reads TGTGCCAGCAGCCTGGACAGGGGGGCTAATGAGCAGTTCTTC. Translated: CASSLDRGANEQFF.

This chain joins TRBV4-2 and TRBJ2-1, with 12 bases aligning to TRBD2. The CDR3 totals 16 residues. CDR1 and CDR2 (germline): LGHNA, YNFKEQ. With V trimmed by 1 base and J by 8 bases, 6 bases remained unmatched. The CDR3, as DNA: TGTGCCAGCAGCCAAGCAGGGACTAGCGGGTTAGATGAGCAGTTCTTC. Its protein is CASSQAGTSGLDEQFF.

V usage is TRBV6-5 and J usage is TRBJ2-2; the D gene is possibly TRBD1 (6 bases). Looked up from germline, CDR1 is MNHEY and CDR2 is SVGAGI. This CDR3 region has 15 residues. V lost 3 bases to trimming and J lost 3 bases, with 11 bases between them. CDR3 coding DNA: TGTGCCAGCAGTTATGACAGGTCTTACACCGGGGAGCTGTTTTTT. It encodes CASSYDRSYTGELFF.

J is TRBJ1-4 and V is TRBV25-1, with TRBD1 as a possible D gene (6 bases). Looked up from germline, CDR1 is MGHDK and CDR2 is SYGVNS. Trimming pared 5 bases from V and 5 bases from J, leaving 15 bases between. The CDR3 has 15 amino acids. The CDR3 DNA sequence: TGTGCCAGCAGTCTTCGAAGGGACATCAATGAAAAACTGTTTTTT. The encoded protein is CASSLRRDINEKLFF.

V and J are TRBV6-5 and TRBJ1-1; D gene uncertain. Germline V gene lookup returns CDR1 MNHEY and CDR2 SVGAGI. Trimming removed 5 bases at V and 1 base at J, with 14 bases between. The length of the CDR3 is 15 residues. CDR3 sequence (DNA): TGTGCCAGCAGTCGAAGGACTTTTTCGAACACTGAAGCTTTCTTT. Translation: CASSRRTFSNTEAFF.

The V gene is TRBV5-1, the J gene TRBJ2-2; the match to TRBD1 covers 9 bases. The CDR3 totals 17 residues. The V and J ends lost 0 bases and 5 bases, in that order; junction bases with no gene match: 8. Germline V CDR1 and CDR2: SGHRS, YFSETQ. Here the CDR3 reads CASSLGPGQGATGELFF. The CDR3 bases are TGCGCCAGCAGCTTGGGGCCGGGACAGGGAGCAACCGGGGAGCTGTTTTTT. The entire variable domain, with the rest obtained from reference TRBV5-1 and TRBJ2-2, is as follows: KAGVTQTPRYLIKTRGQQVTLSCSPISGHRSVSWYQQTPGQGLQFLFEYFSETQRNKGNFPGRFSGRQFSNSRSEMNVSTLELGDSALYLCASSLGPGQGATGELFFGEGSRLTVL.

This clone was observed a handful of times. The chain employs TRBV18 and TRBJ1-2, with a tentative D call TRBD1 (5 bases). Germline V gene lookup returns CDR1 KGHSH and CDR2 LQKENI. Between the trimmed V and J ends, which lost 8 bases and 2 bases, there was a span of 9 bases. The CDR3 consists of 12 residues. The CDR3: CASADSNYGYTF. The CDR3 region has the DNA TGTGCCAGCGCCGACAGCAACTATGGCTACACCTTC. Together with reference TRBV18 and TRBJ1-2, the CDR3 gives the full variable domain: NAGVMQNPRHLVRRRGQEARLRCSPMKGHSHVYWYRQLPEEGLKFMVYLQKENIIDESGMPKERFSAEFPKEGPSILRIQQVVRGDSAAYFCASADSNYGYTFGSGTRLTVV.

This clone was seen a single time. The chain has TRBV27 and TRBJ1-5; no firm D call. The CDR3 spans 13 residues. Germline V gives CDR1 MNHEY, CDR2 SMNVEV (reference sequence). The ends were cut back, 2 bases at V and 7 bases at J, with 9 bases in the middle. The CDR3 here is CASSLMVGQPQHF. DNA for the CDR3: TGTGCCAGCAGTTTAATGGTCGGGCAGCCCCAGCATTTT.

The chain couples TRBV6-1 to TRBJ1-2; 7 bases align to TRBD1. The CDR3 is made up of 15 amino acids. The V segment lost 7 bases and the J segment 5 bases; nucleotides outside the gene matches: 13. Looked up from germline, CDR1 is MNHNS and CDR2 is SASEGT. CDR3 amino acids: CASNSPDRDGYGYTF. CDR3 nucleotides: TGTGCCAGCAACAGCCCAGACAGGGATGGATATGGCTACACCTTC.

The chain couples TRBV6-1 to TRBJ2-7; 9 bases are shared with TRBD1. After removal of 6 bases from V and 2 bases from J, the junction contained 5 bases not matched to a gene. CDR3 length: 14 amino acids. Looked up from germline, CDR1 is MNHNS and CDR2 is SASEGT. CDR3 coding DNA: TGTGCCAGCAGACCCGGGACAGGGCCCTACGAGCAGTACTTC. Its translation: CASRPGTGPYEQYF.

The gene calls are TRBV5-4 and TRBJ1-1; D might be TRBD1 (5 bases). Trimming pared 4 bases from V and 0 bases from J, leaving 7 bases between. The CDR3 covers 13 residues. Germline values: CDR1 SGHNT, CDR2 YYREEE (reference sequence). CDR3 protein: CASSGDLNTEAFF. Here the CDR3 DNA reads TGTGCCAGCAGCGGGGACTTGAACACTGAAGCTTTCTTT.

Here the CDR3 reads CASSITSGAHEQFF. The CDR3 DNA is TGTGCCAGTAGTATAACTAGCGGGGCTCATGAGCAGTTCTTC. The gene calls are TRBV19 and TRBJ2-1; TRBD2 aligns across 10 bases. Germline CDR1 and CDR2: LNHDA and SQIVND (reference sequence). With 2 bases clipped from V and 8 bases from J, the junction kept 3 bases outside the gene matches. This CDR3 region has 14 residues.

The chain recombines TRBV29-1 with TRBJ1-1; TRBD1 is a possible D gene (5 bases). Germline V gene sequence: CDR1 SQVTM, CDR2 ANQGSEA. There are 14 residues in the CDR3. V was pared by 7 bases and J by 1 base, with 16 bases between. CDR3 loop: CSGRTGRANTEAFF. The CDR3 DNA follows: TGCAGCGGGCGAACAGGTAGAGCGAACACTGAAGCTTTCTTT. Variable domain in full (rest from reference TRBV29-1 and TRBJ1-1): SAVISQKPSRDICQRGTSLTIQCQVDSQVTMMFWYRQQPGQSLTLIATANQGSEATYESGFVIDKFPISRPNLTFSTLTVSNMSPEDSSIYLCSGRTGRANTEAFFGQGTRLTVV.

The V and J genes are TRBV7-6 and TRBJ2-2; TRBD2 matches at 11 bases. From germline, CDR1 is SGHVS and CDR2 FNYEAQ. The CDR3 consists of 16 residues. V shed 5 bases and J 3 bases; nucleotides not matched to a gene: 5. The CDR3: CASSPGTSGYTGELFF. In DNA form, the CDR3 reads TGTGCCAGCAGCCCAGGGACTAGCGGATACACCGGGGAGCTGTTTTTT.

V gene TRBV7-6 combines with J gene TRBJ2-2; D is unclear. Trimming cost V 2 bases and J 2 bases, with 9 bases left between them. The CDR3 has 15 residues. Germline V lookup: CDR1 SGHVS, CDR2 FNYEAQ. The CDR3, as DNA: TGTGCCAGCAGCTTACGTGGCAGAAACACCGGGGAGCTGTTTTTT. Translation: CASSLRGRNTGELFF.

The V and J genes are TRBV7-9 and TRBJ1-2, with D perhaps TRBD1 (5 bases). The CDR3 is made up of 14 amino acids. Germline CDR1 SEHNR, CDR2 FQNEAQ (reference sequence). V dropped 5 bases and J dropped 8 bases, with 18 bases sitting between them. The CDR3 DNA reads TGTGCCAGCAGCGGTCATGGGGCTCTAAAAGGCTACACCTTC. Translation gives CASSGHGALKGYTF.

In this sample, this clone turned up a few times. This chain links TRBV6-6 with TRBJ2-6, with D possibly TRBD1 on 5 matching bases. V lost 6 bases and J lost 2, with 8 bases in between. CDR3 length: 14 amino acids. Germline CDR1 is MNHNY and CDR2 is SVGAGI (reference sequence). The CDR3, as DNA: TGTGCCAGCAGACTGACAGCTGGGGCCAACGTCCTGACTTTC. It codes for CASRLTAGANVLTF.

A few counts support this clone. The chain recombines TRBV28 with TRBJ2-2; D ambiguous. There are 15 residues in the CDR3. The germline gives CDR1 MDHEN, CDR2 SYDVKM. V was pared by 5 bases and J by 3 bases, with 13 bases between. The CDR3 loop reads CASSPPNWYTGELFF. The CDR3 DNA follows: TGTGCCAGCAGTCCCCCTAACTGGTACACCGGGGAGCTGTTTTTT.

To note about this clone: Because the CDR3 is missing its conserved closing phenylalanine or tryptophan, this is likely a read error. Because the CDR3's place on the DNA is in doubt, the DNA is left out and the CDR3 is given as listed by TCRdb. The chain joins TRBV6-6 to TRBJ1-2; the listed D gene, TRBD1, was not tested against the DNA. A total of 12 residues make up the CDR3, ends included. Germline values: CDR1 MNHNY, CDR2 SVGAGI (reference sequence). CDR3 region: CASSYPPQGADL.